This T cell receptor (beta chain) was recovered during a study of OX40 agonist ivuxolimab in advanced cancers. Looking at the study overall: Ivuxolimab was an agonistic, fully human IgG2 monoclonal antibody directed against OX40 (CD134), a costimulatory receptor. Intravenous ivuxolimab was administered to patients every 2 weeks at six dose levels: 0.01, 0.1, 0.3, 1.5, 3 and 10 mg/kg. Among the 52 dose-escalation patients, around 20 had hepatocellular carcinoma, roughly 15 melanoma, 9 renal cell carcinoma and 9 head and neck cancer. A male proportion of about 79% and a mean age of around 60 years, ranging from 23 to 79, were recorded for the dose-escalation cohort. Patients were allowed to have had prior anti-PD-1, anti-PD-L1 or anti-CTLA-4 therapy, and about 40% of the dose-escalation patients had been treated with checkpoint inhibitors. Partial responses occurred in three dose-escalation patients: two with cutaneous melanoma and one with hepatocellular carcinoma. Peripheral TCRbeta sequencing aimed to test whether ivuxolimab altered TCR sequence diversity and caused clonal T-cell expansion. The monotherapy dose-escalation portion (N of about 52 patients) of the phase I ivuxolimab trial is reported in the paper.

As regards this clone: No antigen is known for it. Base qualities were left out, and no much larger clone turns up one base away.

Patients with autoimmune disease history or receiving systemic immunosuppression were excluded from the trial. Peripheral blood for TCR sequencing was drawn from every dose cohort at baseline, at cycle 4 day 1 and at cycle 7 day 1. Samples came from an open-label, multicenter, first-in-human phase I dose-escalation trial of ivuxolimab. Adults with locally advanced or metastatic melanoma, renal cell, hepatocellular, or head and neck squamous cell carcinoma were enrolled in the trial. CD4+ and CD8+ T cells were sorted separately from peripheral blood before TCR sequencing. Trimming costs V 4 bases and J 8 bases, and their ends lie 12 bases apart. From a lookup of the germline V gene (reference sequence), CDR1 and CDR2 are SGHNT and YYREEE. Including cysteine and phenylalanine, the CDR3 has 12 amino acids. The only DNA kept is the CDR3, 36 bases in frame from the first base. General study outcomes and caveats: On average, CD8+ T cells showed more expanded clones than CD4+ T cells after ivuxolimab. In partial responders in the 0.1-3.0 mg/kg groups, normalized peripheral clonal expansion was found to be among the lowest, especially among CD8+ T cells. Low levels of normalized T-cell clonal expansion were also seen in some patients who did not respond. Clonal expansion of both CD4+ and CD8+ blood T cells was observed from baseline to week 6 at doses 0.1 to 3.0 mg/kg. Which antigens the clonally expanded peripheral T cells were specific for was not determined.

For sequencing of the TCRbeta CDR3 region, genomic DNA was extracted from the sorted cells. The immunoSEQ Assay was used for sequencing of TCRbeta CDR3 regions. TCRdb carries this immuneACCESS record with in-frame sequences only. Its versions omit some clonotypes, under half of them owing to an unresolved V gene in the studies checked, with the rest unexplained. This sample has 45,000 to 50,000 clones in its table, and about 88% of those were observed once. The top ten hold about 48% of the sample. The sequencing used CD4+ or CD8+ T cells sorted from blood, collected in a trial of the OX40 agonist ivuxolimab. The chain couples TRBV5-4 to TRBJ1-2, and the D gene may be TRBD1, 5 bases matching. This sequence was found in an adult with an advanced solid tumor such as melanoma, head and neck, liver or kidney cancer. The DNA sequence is TGTGCCAGCAGCGCGCTGGGGGTCGGCTACACCTTC. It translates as CASSALGVGYTF.